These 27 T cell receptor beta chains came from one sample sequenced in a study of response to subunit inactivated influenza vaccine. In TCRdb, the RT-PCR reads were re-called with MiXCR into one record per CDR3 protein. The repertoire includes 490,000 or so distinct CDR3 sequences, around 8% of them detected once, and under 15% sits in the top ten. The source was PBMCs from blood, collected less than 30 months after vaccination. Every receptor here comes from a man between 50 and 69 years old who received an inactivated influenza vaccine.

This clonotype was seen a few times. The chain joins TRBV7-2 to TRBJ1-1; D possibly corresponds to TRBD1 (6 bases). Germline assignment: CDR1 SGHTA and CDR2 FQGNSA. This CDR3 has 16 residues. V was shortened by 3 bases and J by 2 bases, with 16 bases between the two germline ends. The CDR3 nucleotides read TGTGCCAGCAGCTTCGTAGGGGGTAAATTAAACACTGAAGCTTTCTTT. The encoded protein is CASSFVGGKLNTEAFF.

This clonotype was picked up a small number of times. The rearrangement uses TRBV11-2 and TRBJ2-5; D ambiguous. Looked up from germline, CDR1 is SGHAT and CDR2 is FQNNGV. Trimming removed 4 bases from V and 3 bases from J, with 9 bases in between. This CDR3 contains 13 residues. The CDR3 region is CASSSSLEETQYF. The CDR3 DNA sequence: TGTGCCAGCAGCTCTTCGTTAGAAGAGACCCAGTACTTC.

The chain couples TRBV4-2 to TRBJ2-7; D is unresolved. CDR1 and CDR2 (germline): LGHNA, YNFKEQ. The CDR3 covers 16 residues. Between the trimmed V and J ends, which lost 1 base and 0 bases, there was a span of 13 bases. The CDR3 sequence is CASSQGFLVSSYEQYF. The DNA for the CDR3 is TGTGCCAGCAGCCAAGGGTTCCTCGTTAGCTCCTACGAGCAGTACTTC.

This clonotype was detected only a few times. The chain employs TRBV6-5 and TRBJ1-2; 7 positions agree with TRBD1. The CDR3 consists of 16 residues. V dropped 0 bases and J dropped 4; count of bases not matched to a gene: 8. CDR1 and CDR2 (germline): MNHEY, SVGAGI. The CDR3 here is CASSYSTTGDSYGYTF. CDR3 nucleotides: TGTGCCAGCAGTTACTCGACGACGGGGGACAGCTATGGCTACACCTTC.

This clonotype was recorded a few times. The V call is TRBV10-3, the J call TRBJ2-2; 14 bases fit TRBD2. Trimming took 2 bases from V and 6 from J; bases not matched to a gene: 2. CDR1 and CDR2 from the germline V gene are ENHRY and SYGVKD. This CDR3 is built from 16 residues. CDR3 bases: TGTGCCATCAGTGAGGGACTAGCGGGAGGCCCCGGGGAGCTGTTTTTT. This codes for CAISEGLAGGPGELFF.

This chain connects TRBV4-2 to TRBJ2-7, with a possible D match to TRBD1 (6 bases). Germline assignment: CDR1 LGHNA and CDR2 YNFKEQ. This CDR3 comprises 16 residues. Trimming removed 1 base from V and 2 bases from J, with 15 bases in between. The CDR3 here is CASSQGPQGIPYEQYF. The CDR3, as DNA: TGTGCCAGCAGCCAAGGCCCCCAGGGGATTCCCTACGAGCAGTACTTC.

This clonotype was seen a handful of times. The CDR3 sequence is CASSVGLGDGTQYF. The CDR3 DNA is TGTGCCAGCAGCGTAGGTCTTGGGGACGGGACCCAGTACTTC. This chain connects TRBV9 to TRBJ2-5; the D gene could be TRBD1 or TRBD2 (5 bases each). The CDR3 runs 14 residues. Germline V lookup: CDR1 SGDLS, CDR2 YYNGEE. The V gene lost 0 bases and the J gene lost 7 bases, with 13 bases spanning the gap.

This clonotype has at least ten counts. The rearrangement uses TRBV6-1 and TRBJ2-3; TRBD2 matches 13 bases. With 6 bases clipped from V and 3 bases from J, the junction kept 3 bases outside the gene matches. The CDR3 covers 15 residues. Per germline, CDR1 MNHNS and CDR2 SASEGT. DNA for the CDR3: TGTGCCAGCAGACTAGCGGGAGGGGCAACAGATACGCAGTATTTT. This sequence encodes CASRLAGGATDTQYF.

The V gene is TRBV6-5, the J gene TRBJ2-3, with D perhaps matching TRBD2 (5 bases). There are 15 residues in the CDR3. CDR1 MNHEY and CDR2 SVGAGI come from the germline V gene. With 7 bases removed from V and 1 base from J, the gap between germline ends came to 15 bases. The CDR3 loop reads CASTRDGIGTDTQYF. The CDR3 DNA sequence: TGTGCCAGCACGAGGGATGGGATAGGCACAGATACGCAGTATTTT.

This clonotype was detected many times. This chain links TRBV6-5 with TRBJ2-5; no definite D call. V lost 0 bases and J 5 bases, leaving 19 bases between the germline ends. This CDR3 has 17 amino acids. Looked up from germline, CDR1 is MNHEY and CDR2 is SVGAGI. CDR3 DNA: TGTGCCAGCAGTTACTCTTCGGTAGGACCCCGGTTGGAGACCCAGTACTTC. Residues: CASSYSSVGPRLETQYF.

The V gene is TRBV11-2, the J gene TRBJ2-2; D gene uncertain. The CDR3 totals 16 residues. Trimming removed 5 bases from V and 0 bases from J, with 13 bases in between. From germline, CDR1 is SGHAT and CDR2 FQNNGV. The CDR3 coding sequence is TGTGCCAGCAGCGCCGACGGCCACGCGAACACCGGGGAGCTGTTTTTT. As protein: CASSADGHANTGELFF.

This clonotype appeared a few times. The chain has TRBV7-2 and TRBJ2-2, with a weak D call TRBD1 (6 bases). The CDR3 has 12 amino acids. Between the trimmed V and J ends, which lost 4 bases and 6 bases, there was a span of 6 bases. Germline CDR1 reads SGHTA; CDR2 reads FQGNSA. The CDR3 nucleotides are TGTGCCAGCAGCTGGGGGCCCGGGGAGCTGTTTTTT. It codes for CASSWGPGELFF.

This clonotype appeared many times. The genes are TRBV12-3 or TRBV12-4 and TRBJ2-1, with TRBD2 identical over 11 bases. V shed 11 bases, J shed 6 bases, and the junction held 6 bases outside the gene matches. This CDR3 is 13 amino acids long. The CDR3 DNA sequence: TGTGCCTTGGGACTAGCGGCGCGCAATGAGCAGTTCTTC. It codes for CALGLAARNEQFF.

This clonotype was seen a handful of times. The CDR3 region has the DNA TGTGCCATCAGCCCCGGGGAGGGGGCTGAAGCTTTCTTT. Translation gives CAISPGEGAEAFF. The chain recombines TRBV10-3 with TRBJ1-1; D perhaps matches TRBD1 (6 bases). Trimming took 6 bases from V and 6 from J, leaving 14 bases between them. CDR1 ENHRY and CDR2 SYGVKD come from the germline V gene. CDR3 size: 13 residues.

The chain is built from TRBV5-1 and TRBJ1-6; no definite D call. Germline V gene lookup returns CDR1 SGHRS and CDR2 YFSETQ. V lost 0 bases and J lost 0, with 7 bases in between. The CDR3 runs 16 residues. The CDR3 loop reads CASSLAQSSYNSPLHF. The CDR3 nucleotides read TGCGCCAGCAGCTTGGCACAGAGCTCCTATAATTCACCCCTCCACTTT.

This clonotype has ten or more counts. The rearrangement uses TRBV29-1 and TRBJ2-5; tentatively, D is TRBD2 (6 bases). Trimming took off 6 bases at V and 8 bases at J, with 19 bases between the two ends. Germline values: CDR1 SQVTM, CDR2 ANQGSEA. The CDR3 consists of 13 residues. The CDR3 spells CSVGLAPSDTQYF. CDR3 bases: TGCAGCGTCGGCCTAGCGCCTTCCGACACCCAGTACTTC.

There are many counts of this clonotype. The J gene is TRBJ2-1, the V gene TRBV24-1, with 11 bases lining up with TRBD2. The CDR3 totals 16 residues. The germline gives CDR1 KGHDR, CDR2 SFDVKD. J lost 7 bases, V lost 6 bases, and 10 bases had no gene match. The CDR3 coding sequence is TGTGCCACCAGTTCTTTAGCGGGAGGGCCGTGGAATGAGCAGTTCTTC. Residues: CATSSLAGGPWNEQFF.

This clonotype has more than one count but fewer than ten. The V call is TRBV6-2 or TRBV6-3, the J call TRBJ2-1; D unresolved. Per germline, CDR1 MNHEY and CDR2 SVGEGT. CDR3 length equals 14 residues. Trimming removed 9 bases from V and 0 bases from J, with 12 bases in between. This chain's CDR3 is CASKGSSSYNEQFF. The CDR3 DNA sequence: TGTGCCAGTAAAGGTTCGAGCTCCTACAATGAGCAGTTCTTC.

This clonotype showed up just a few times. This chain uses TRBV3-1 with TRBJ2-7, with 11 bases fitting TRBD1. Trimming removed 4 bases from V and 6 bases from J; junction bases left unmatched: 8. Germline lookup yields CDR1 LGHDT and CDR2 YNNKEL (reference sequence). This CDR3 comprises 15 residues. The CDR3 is CASSRGQGAFGEQYF. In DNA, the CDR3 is TGTGCCAGCAGCCGAGGACAGGGGGCTTTCGGCGAGCAGTACTTC.

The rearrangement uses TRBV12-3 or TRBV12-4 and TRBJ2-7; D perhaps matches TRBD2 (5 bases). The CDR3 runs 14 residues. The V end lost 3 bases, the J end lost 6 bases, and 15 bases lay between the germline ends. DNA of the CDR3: TGTGCCAGCAGTTTTAGGAGGCGGGTTGGCGAGCAGTACTTC. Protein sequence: CASSFRRRVGEQYF.

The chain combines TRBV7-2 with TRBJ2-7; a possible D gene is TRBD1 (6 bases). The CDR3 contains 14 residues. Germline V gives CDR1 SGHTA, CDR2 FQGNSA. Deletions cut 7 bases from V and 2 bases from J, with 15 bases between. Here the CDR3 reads CASTPRGGTYEQYF. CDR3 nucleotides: TGTGCCAGCACCCCCAGGGGCGGTACCTACGAGCAGTACTTC. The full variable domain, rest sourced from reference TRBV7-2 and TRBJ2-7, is GAGVSQSPSNKVTEKGKDVELRCDPISGHTALYWYRQSLGQGLEFLIYFQGNSAPDKSGLPSDRFSAERTGGSVSTLTIQRTQQEDSAVYLCASTPRGGTYEQYFGPGTRLTVT.

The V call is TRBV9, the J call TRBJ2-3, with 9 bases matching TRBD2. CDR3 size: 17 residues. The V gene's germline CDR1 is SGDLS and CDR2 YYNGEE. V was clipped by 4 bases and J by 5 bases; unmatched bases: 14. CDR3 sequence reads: CASSLFGAGGRIDTQYF. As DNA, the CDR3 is TGTGCCAGCAGCCTCTTCGGCGCGGGAGGGAGAATAGATACGCAGTATTTT.

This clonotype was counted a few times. CDR3: CASSLTTGGFDTQYF. The DNA for the CDR3 is TGTGCCAGCAGCTTAACGACAGGGGGATTTGATACGCAGTATTTT. This chain joins TRBV11-1 and TRBJ2-3, with 9 bases matching TRBD1. The germline CDR1 and CDR2 sequences are SGHAT and FQDESV (reference sequence). The CDR3 is 15 amino acids. J was trimmed by 6 bases and V by 2 bases; bases with no gene match: 6.

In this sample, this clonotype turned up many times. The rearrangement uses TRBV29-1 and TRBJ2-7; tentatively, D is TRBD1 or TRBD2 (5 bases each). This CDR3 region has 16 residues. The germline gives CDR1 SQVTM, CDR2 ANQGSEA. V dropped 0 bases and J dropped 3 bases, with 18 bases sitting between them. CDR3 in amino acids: CSVEEARDGGNYEQYF. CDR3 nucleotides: TGCAGCGTTGAAGAGGCCAGGGACGGAGGAAACTACGAGCAGTACTTC.

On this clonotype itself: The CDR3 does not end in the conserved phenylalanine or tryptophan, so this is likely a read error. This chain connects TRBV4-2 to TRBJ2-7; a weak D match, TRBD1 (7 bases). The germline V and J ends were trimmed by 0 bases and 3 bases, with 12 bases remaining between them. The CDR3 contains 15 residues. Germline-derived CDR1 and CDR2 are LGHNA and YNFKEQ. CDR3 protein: CASSQEGQGGYEQYS. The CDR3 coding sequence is TGTGCCAGCAGCCAAGAGGGGCAGGGGGGCTACGAGCAGTACTCC.

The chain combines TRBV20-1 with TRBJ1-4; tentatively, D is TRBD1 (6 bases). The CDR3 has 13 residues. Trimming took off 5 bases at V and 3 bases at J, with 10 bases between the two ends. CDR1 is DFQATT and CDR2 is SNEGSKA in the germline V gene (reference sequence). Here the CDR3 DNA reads TGCAGTGCTCCAGGGGAGTCTAATGAAAAACTGTTTTTT. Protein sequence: CSAPGESNEKLFF.

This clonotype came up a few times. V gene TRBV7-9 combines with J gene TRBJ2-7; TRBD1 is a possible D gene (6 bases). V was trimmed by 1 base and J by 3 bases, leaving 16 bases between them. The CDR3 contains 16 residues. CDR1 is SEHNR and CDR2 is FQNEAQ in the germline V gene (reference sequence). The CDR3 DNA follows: TGTGCCAGCAGCTTAGGCACAGGGTTGAAGGACTACGAGCAGTACTTC. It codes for CASSLGTGLKDYEQYF.